This paragraph covers one T cell receptor beta chain sequence. It has no known antigen specificity. Within one base of it there is no much larger clone, and no base qualities were kept. These data come from a study of T-cell memory formation after mild COVID-19 (dated by TCRdb to about 2021). Broadly, across the study: TCR sequence clusters from the two donors were largely donor specific. Longitudinal TCRalpha and TCRbeta repertoire sequencing tracked T-cell clones expanding and contracting after mild COVID-19 in a couple of donors. The cohort comprised two young, previously healthy adult volunteers, one female and one male.

Including cysteine and phenylalanine, the CDR3 has 14 amino acids. The read is trimmed to its CDR3 DNA, 42 bases read in frame from base 1. V and J are truncated by 3 bases and 9 bases respectively, leaving an intervening sequence of 15 bases. Via the germline V gene, CDR1 is SGHVS and CDR2 FNYEAQ. Points the paper makes about the study in general: Contracting CD4+ clones appeared mostly in the CM and EM memory subsets, whereas CD8+ clones were enriched in EMRA. SARS-CoV-2 specificity was not confirmed for the second-wave clones peaking on day 37. Only a couple of mild cases were covered in the study, and larger cohorts including severe cases with pre-infection samples were considered necessary. From day 15 to 85, contracting clones showed balanced CD4/CD8 phenotypes, whereas a second wave of clones that expanded from day 15 to 37 leaned towards CD4+. Some responding clones were detected in pre-infection memory, suggesting pre-existing cross-reactive memory T cells joined the SARS-CoV-2 response.

PBMCs were isolated by Ficoll-Paque density gradient centrifugation. For sequencing, an Illumina NovaSeq 6000 was employed. TCRalpha and TCRbeta cDNA libraries were built by 5'RACE with constant-segment primers, adding sample barcodes and unique molecular identifiers. Trizol reagent was used to extract RNA from every sample. Amplification of the libraries took two PCR steps, and the second step added a second sample barcode plus Illumina TruSeq adapters. Sequencing of libraries was performed on an Illumina NovaSeq with 2 x 150 bp paired-end reads. The paper's data handling went like this. Reads were demultiplexed and collapsed into UMI-guided consensus sequences with migec v1.2.7. With mixcr v2.1.11, UMI consensuses were aligned to TRA and TRB V and J templates and assembled into clonotypes. Clonotypes were classified as expanded or contracted when called significant by both edgeR and NoisET, with noise models trained on biological replicates. edgeR calls used a false discovery rate-adjusted p below 0.01 and a log2 fold-change threshold of 1. PCA with hierarchical clustering of max-normalized trajectories of the 1000 most abundant clonotypes was used as exploratory dynamics analysis. Separately sequenced CD4+ and CD8+ repertoires were used to assign a CD4 or CD8 phenotype to each responding clone. The public sequencing data were trimmed at Q25 with fastp and processed into clonotypes with MiXCR by TCRdb, which kept only in-frame beta chains. Every entry covers one CDR3 protein and lists the most common genes and DNA from its rows. TCRdb's processing, not the authors' own work, is the source of the V and J calls. Here the sample has hundreds of thousands of distinct CDR3 sequences; roughly 13% occur a single time. The ten most abundant clones make up 20% to 25% of the sample.

Recombination joined TRBV7-6 with TRBJ2-1; a tentative D call is TRBD2 (5 bases match). Sequencing input: PBMCs or a T cell subset sorted from them (not recorded which). The sequence was obtained from a man younger than 35 who had mild COVID-19 (a few samples of this study predate the infection). The sample titles of this study are shuffled in the database, so cell type and time point are left out; the donor was told from shared clones. The DNA sequence is TGTGCCAGCAGCTTGGGAGAGTGGAACTCTGAGCAGTTCTTC. It codes for CASSLGEWNSEQFF.